The 9 T cell receptor beta chains below were found in one sample sequenced in a study of cytomegalovirus exposure and HLA in healthy donors. 60 Vbeta and 13 Jbeta primers were used in PCR. Profiled with immunoSEQ multiplex PCR; TCRdb holds only in-frame clones, not every one. The sample includes more than 90,000 clones, around 80% seen only once; the top ten take around 3%. Sequencing input: PBMCs. These receptors all come from a woman between 18 and 30 years old in good health and CMV-seropositive.

The chain joins TRBV19 to TRBJ1-3; the D is unclear. The V gene lost 7 bases and the J gene lost 0 bases, with 13 bases spanning the gap. Germline CDR1 and CDR2: LNHDA and SQIVND (reference sequence). The CDR3 is made up of 15 amino acids. CDR3 bases: TGTGCCAGTACCCCGAGGGCCTTCTCTGGAAACACCATATATTTT. Translating it yields CASTPRAFSGNTIYF. Drawing the rest from reference TRBV19 and TRBJ1-3, the complete variable domain is DGGITQSPKYLFRKEGQNVTLSCEQNLNHDAMYWYRQDPGQGLRLIYYSQIVNDFQKGDIAEGYSVSREKKESFPLTVTSAQKNPTAFYLCASTPRAFSGNTIYFGEGSWLTVV.

The chain links TRBV7-3 to TRBJ1-1, with a possible D match to TRBD1 (5 bases). This CDR3 is 14 amino acids long. V was trimmed by 1 base and J by 6 bases, leaving 12 bases between them. Looked up from germline, CDR1 is SGHTA and CDR2 is FQGTGA. The CDR3 DNA reads TGTGCCAGCAGCTTAAGGCAGGGACTTTCTGAAGCTTTCTTT. It yields the protein CASSLRQGLSEAFF.

This chain uses TRBV7-9 with TRBJ1-2; D gene ambiguous. This CDR3 has 14 residues. Germline V gives CDR1 SEHNR, CDR2 FQNEAQ (reference sequence). V was trimmed by 4 bases and J by 8 bases, leaving 17 bases between them. The CDR3, as DNA: TGTGCCAGCAGCTCCTCTGGTCCCCTCCTAGGCTACACCTTC. Protein: CASSSSGPLLGYTF. The whole variable domain, filled in from reference TRBV7-9 and TRBJ1-2, reads DTGVSQNPRHKITKRGQNVTFRCDPISEHNRLYWYRQTLGQGPEFLTYFQNEAQLEKSRLLSDRFSAERPKGSFSTLEIQRTEQGDSAMYLCASSSSGPLLGYTFGSGTRLTVV.

The gene calls are TRBV4-1 and TRBJ2-1, with 7 bases aligning to TRBD2. This CDR3 is 16 amino acids long. CDR1 is MGHRA and CDR2 is YSYEKL in the germline V gene. Germline trimming cut 3 bases from V and 3 bases from J; bases unmatched to any gene: 8. The CDR3 here is CASSHLGGGDYNEQFF. In nucleotides, the CDR3 is TGCGCCAGCAGCCATCTCGGTGGGGGGGACTACAATGAGCAGTTCTTC.

This sequence joins TRBV5-1 and TRBJ2-1, with 11 nucleotides matching TRBD2. The junction had 10 bases not matched to a gene; V was cut back by 4 bases and J by 7 bases. CDR1 is SGHRS and CDR2 is YFSETQ in the germline V gene. The CDR3 has 16 residues. CDR3 in amino acids: CASSSDTGTSGNEQFF. The CDR3 DNA is TGCGCCAGCAGCAGTGATACCGGGACTAGCGGAAATGAGCAGTTCTTC.

This chain connects TRBV6-6 to TRBJ1-5; D possibly corresponds to TRBD1 (5 bases). With 2 bases removed from V and 6 bases from J, the gap between germline ends came to 17 bases. Germline V gives CDR1 MNHNY, CDR2 SVGAGI (reference sequence). The CDR3 contains 16 residues. The CDR3 sequence: CASSYESSGGTQPQHF. In DNA form, the CDR3 reads TGTGCCAGCAGTTACGAATCGTCGGGGGGAACTCAGCCCCAGCATTTT.

A note on this clone: A read error may produce the germline difference seen at one junction end. The chain has TRBV7-9 and TRBJ2-1; 10 positions agree with TRBD1. CDR1 SEHNR and CDR2 FQNEAQ come from the germline V gene (reference sequence). This CDR3 is 17 amino acids long. The CDR3 DNA is TGTGCCAGCACCTTATCCTCGGGGACAGGGGCGTACAATGAGCAGTTCTTC. Encoded protein: CASTLSSGTGAYNEQFF.

The V gene is TRBV14, the J gene TRBJ2-1, with D perhaps matching TRBD2 (5 bases). Germline V lookup: CDR1 SGHDN, CDR2 FVKESK. The length of the CDR3 is 17 residues. V was cut by 0 bases and J by 8 bases, with 20 bases left in between. CDR3 DNA: TGTGCCAGCAGCCAAGATCTTGGCACTAGTCGTTTCTATGAGCAGTTCTTC. Its protein product is CASSQDLGTSRFYEQFF.

V and J are TRBV25-1 and TRBJ2-7; possible D gene TRBD1, 5 bases. Trimming took off 2 bases at V and 3 bases at J, with 8 bases between the two ends. The germline V gene encodes CDR1 MGHDK and CDR2 SYGVNS. This CDR3 has 13 residues. In DNA, the CDR3 is TGTGCCAGCAGTGAAGACAGAGTCTACGAGCAGTACTTC. Translating gives CASSEDRVYEQYF.